This T cell receptor (beta chain) is drawn from a study of long-term antiretroviral therapy in people with HIV. Each HIV-infected participant was given treatment in the United States. There were about 1-11 million cryopreserved PBMC in the samples before DNA extraction. Version v3.0 of the immunoSEQ assay was performed at survey level. It was 40,000-50,000 T-cell genomes per sample that sequencing targeted. TCRdb keeps only in-frame clones here, not all; method: immunoSEQ multiplex PCR. The table lists 25,000 to 35,000 clones, approximately 92% of them singletons. The CDR3 covers 13 residues. V was trimmed by 4 bases and J by 5 bases, leaving 12 bases between them. Germline CDR1 reads SGDLS; CDR2 reads YYNGEE. General study results and limits: Blood obtained between about 2003 and 2018 may reflect older ART regimens.

Note on this clone: Its antigen is not known.

The source material was unsorted PBMCs, sampled 5 to 5.5 years after starting antiretroviral therapy. The receptor was derived from a woman aged 40 to 49 with HIV. The chain employs TRBV9 and TRBJ1-1; D unclear. The CDR3 is CASSFGDGTEAFF. The CDR3 DNA is TGTGCCAGCAGCTTCGGGGATGGAACTGAAGCTTTCTTT.